Listed here are 10 T cell receptor beta chains from one sample, sequenced in a study of Ad26.COV2.S vaccination and SARS-CoV-2 variants (dated by TCRdb to the early 2020s). The meaning of the sample's treatment or condition label: over 15 received Ad26.COV2.S at low or high dose, single or two shots; 5 received placebo; per-sample allocation not given. Repertoires of vaccine and placebo recipients were sequenced from samples collected on day 63 after the first injection. Library prep was done by the immunoSEQ multiplex PCR assay. As stored in TCRdb, this immuneACCESS dataset retains in-frame rearrangements with V and J assigned. A fraction of the clones does not appear; measured against another copy, unresolved V genes explain less than half of the discrepancy, and the remainder lacks a known reason. Across this sample there are approximately 300,000 clones, with more than 70% seen only once. The ten most abundant clones make up less than 2% of the sample.

The sample was peripheral blood, taken in a trial of Ad26.COV2.S vaccine versus placebo. The receptor set was obtained from a person between 18 and 59 years old who received the Ad26.COV2.S COVID-19 vaccine or a placebo.

This CDR3 is CASSQSLTSGNDNEQFF. The CDR3 region has the DNA TGTGCCAGCAGCCAATCTCTTACTAGCGGGAATGACAATGAGCAGTTCTTC. The chain joins TRBV4-2 to TRBJ2-1; 10 bases align to TRBD2. The CDR3 loop spans 17 amino acids. Germline CDR1 reads LGHNA; CDR2 reads YNFKEQ. V was pared by 2 bases and J by 5 bases, with 9 bases of the junction left unmatched.

The rearrangement joins TRBV6-2 or TRBV6-3 to TRBJ1-1, with D possibly matching TRBD1 (6 bases). Trimming removed 5 bases from V and 0 bases from J, with 19 bases in between. In germline, CDR1 is MNHEY, CDR2 SVGEGT. There are 17 residues in the CDR3. The CDR3 spells CASSIQQGMHMNTEAFF. In DNA form, the CDR3 reads TGTGCCAGCAGTATCCAGCAGGGGATGCACATGAACACTGAAGCTTTCTTT.

The chain carries TRBV10-2 and TRBJ1-1, with no clear D. Germline-derived CDR1 and CDR2 are WSHSY and SAAADI. V lost 6 bases, J lost 0 bases, and 8 bases lay in between. The CDR3 runs to 13 residues. In DNA, the CDR3 is TGCGCCAGCAGCCCCACAGTGAACACTGAAGCTTTCTTT. Translated: CASSPTVNTEAFF.

The chain links TRBV29-1 to TRBJ2-3; 9 positions match TRBD1. CDR1 and CDR2 from the germline V gene are SQVTM and ANQGSEA. The junction had 8 bases not matched to a gene; V was cut back by 5 bases and J by 2 bases. This CDR3 comprises 15 residues. The CDR3 protein is CSVFRGTGTTDTQYF. In DNA, the CDR3 is TGCAGCGTTTTCCGAGGGACAGGGACCACAGATACGCAGTATTTT.

This chain links TRBV28 with TRBJ1-3; D is possibly TRBD1 (5 bases). The CDR3 runs 15 residues. V shed 5 bases and J shed 1 base, with 12 bases lying between them. CDR1 MDHEN and CDR2 SYDVKM come from the germline V gene. The CDR3 protein is CASSPGQGSGNTIYF. CDR3 DNA sequence: TGTGCCAGCAGTCCCGGGCAGGGTTCTGGAAACACCATATATTTT.

This clone occurred many times. The chain is built from TRBV6-6 and TRBJ1-5, with D hard to call. Germline loops: CDR1 MNHNY, CDR2 SVGAGI (reference sequence). Between the trimmed V and J ends, which lost 0 bases and 0 bases, there was a span of 6 bases. The CDR3 contains 15 residues. DNA for the CDR3: TGTGCCAGCAGTTACTCATCGTATAGCAATCAGCCCCAGCATTTT. The encoded protein is CASSYSSYSNQPQHF.

The V gene is TRBV19, the J gene TRBJ1-3; unclear D gene. Trimming removed 8 bases at V and 0 bases at J, with 11 bases between. CDR1 and CDR2 (germline): LNHDA, SQIVND (reference sequence). The CDR3 contains 14 residues. This CDR3 is CASWSAASGNTIYF. CDR3 sequence (DNA): TGTGCCAGTTGGTCGGCGGCCTCTGGAAACACCATATATTTT.

The genes are TRBV6-5 and TRBJ1-3; no clear D. CDR3 length: 15 residues. Deletions cut 5 bases from V and 0 bases from J, with 11 bases between. Germline values: CDR1 MNHEY, CDR2 SVGAGI. Here the CDR3 reads CASSPDLGSGNTIYF. CDR3 nucleotide sequence: TGTGCCAGCAGTCCGGACCTCGGCTCTGGAAACACCATATATTTT.

This clone was recorded only once. The CDR3 DNA follows: TGTGCCAGCAGCCACCTAAGAGGACAGGCGCTTTATGGCTACACCTTC. Translated: CASSHLRGQALYGYTF. J is TRBJ1-2 and V is TRBV9, with 7 bases lining up with TRBD1. V shed 4 bases, J shed 5 bases, and the junction held 14 bases outside the gene matches. Germline V CDR1 and CDR2: SGDLS, YYNGEE. The CDR3 length is 16 residues.

This clone showed up just a few times. V and J are TRBV27 and TRBJ2-7; possible D gene TRBD2, 6 bases. The CDR3 totals 15 residues. Trimming took 2 bases from V and 4 from J, leaving 15 bases between them. Germline loops: CDR1 MNHEY, CDR2 SMNVEV (reference sequence). The CDR3 nucleotides are TGTGCCAGCAGTTTAAAGTTCACGGGGGTTTACGAGCAGTACTTC. The encoded protein is CASSLKFTGVYEQYF.